This is a list of T cell receptor beta chains from one sample in a study of regulatory T cells in long-lasting Graves disease. TCRdb reprocessed the multiplex PCR reads with MiXCR, giving one entry per CDR3 protein. The data show roughly 500,000 distinct CDR3 sequences, approximately 22% seen once. The material sequenced was peripheral blood mononuclear cells (PBMCs), taken when the disease was refractory, from a patient treated with antithyroid drugs. The receptors here all came from a female donor with Graves disease. Both conserved end residues are part of each CDR3. Fields, in order: J gene, clone size, V gene, D gene, CDR3 DNA, CDR3 protein. The D gene is left open where the match is weak. Not all rows give a size; the values are once, few, many and, for expanded clones, a class.

J: TRBJ2-4
size: .
V: TRBV18
D: .
DNA: TGTGCCAGCTCACCAGACAAGTTTTTGCTAGCCAAAAACATTCAGTACTTC
CDR3: CASSPDKFLLAKNIQYF

J: TRBJ1-1
size: few
V: TRBV10-3
D: .
DNA: TGTGCCATCAGTCTGAGATTGGTGGACACTGAAGCTTTCTTT
CDR3: CAISLRLVDTEAFF

J: TRBJ1-4
size: few
V: TRBV28
D: .
DNA: TGTGCCAGCAGTTCCGAGGGGGGGGAGGTAGCTGAAAAACTGTTTTTT
CDR3: CASSSEGGEVAEKLFF

J: TRBJ2-1
size: .
V: TRBV5-1
D: .
DNA: TGCGCCAGCAGCTTGGCAGGGCTCATCCACAATGAGCAGTTCTTC
CDR3: CASSLAGLIHNEQFF

J: TRBJ2-7
size: many
V: TRBV5-1
D: .
DNA: TGCGCCAGCAGGAACGGATCCTACGAGCAGTACTTC
CDR3: CASRNGSYEQYF

J: TRBJ1-2
size: .
V: TRBV7-9
D: .
DNA: TGTGCCAGCAGCTCACAATTGGGGGACTACACCTTC
CDR3: CASSSQLGDYTF

J: TRBJ1-4
size: few
V: TRBV9
D: TRBD1
DNA: TGTGCCAGCAGCCCCTGGGACAGGCTTGAGAATGAAAAACTGTTTTTT
CDR3: CASSPWDRLENEKLFF

J: TRBJ2-5
size: few
V: TRBV30
D: .
DNA: TGTGCCTGGGAGTTCGGGACCCAAGAGACCCAGTACTTC
CDR3: CAWEFGTQETQYF

J: TRBJ1-4
size: .
V: TRBV10-3
D: .
DNA: TGTGCCACCCTCGGGGGGATTAATGAAAAACTGGTTTTT
CDR3: CATLGGINEKLVF

J: TRBJ1-2
size: many
V: TRBV28
D: .
DNA: TGTGCCAGCAGTTTAAGTAAGGGTCCCTATGGCTACACCTTC
CDR3: CASSLSKGPYGYTF

J: TRBJ1-1
size: few
V: TRBV7-9
D: .
DNA: TGTGCCAGCAGCCCACGGGGGCAGGGAGGCACTGAAGCTTTCTTT
CDR3: CASSPRGQGGTEAFF

J: TRBJ1-2
size: many
V: TRBV29-1
D: .
DNA: TGCAGCGTCCCCGGTGGAGGGAACTATGGCTACACCTTC
CDR3: CSVPGGGNYGYTF

J: TRBJ1-1
size: many
V: TRBV5-1
D: .
DNA: TGTGCCAGCAGTTACGACAGGAACACTGAAGCTTTCTTT
CDR3: CASSYDRNTEAFF

J: TRBJ1-1
size: .
V: TRBV7-8
D: TRBD1
DNA: TGTGCCAGCAATCTCCGGGGACAGGGGGCCATGAACACTGAAGCTTTCTTT
CDR3: CASNLRGQGAMNTEAFF

J: TRBJ2-5
size: few
V: TRBV20-1
D: TRBD2
DNA: TGCAGTGCTAGCTCGCTAGCGGGGGGCCTGATGCAAGAGACCCAGTACTTC
CDR3: CSASSLAGGLMQETQYF

J: TRBJ1-4
size: .
V: TRBV4-2
D: .
DNA: TGTGCCAGCAGCCAGGAAGCAACTAATGAAAAACTGTTTTTT
CDR3: CASSQEATNEKLFF

J: TRBJ2-5
size: many
V: TRBV20-1
D: .
DNA: TGCAGTGCTAGAGTTCCTAGCTTGGAGACCCAGTACTTC
CDR3: CSARVPSLETQYF

J: TRBJ1-6
size: many
V: TRBV7-8
D: TRBD1
DNA: TGTGCCAGCAGCTTCTCAGGGGGCTCAAGCTCACCCCTCCACTTT
CDR3: CASSFSGGSSSPLHF

J: TRBJ2-6
size: few
V: TRBV20-1
D: TRBD2
DNA: TGCAGTGCTAGAGACTGGGCTAGCGGGAGGGCTGGGGCCAACGTCCTGACTTTC
CDR3: CSARDWASGRAGANVLTF

J: TRBJ2-7
size: many
V: TRBV12-3/TRBV12-4
D: .
DNA: TGTGCCAGCAGTTTGGAGGCGGGACGCCTTCTATACGAGCAGTACTTC
CDR3: CASSLEAGRLLYEQYF

J: TRBJ2-7
size: many
V: TRBV2
D: .
DNA: TGTGCCAGCAGGGGCATCGGGGCGATCTACGAGCAGTACTTC
CDR3: CASRGIGAIYEQYF

J: TRBJ2-2
size: many
V: TRBV6-2/TRBV6-3
D: .
DNA: TGTGCCAGCTCGTACTACACCGGGGAGCTGTTTTTT
CDR3: CASSYYTGELFF

J: TRBJ2-7
size: many
V: TRBV20-1
D: TRBD1
DNA: TGCAGTGCTAGAGATGCTGACAGGGGGCACGAGCAGTACTTC
CDR3: CSARDADRGHEQYF

J: TRBJ1-1
size: few
V: TRBV19
D: .
DNA: TGTGCCAGCTTGGACTATCTGGACACTGAAGCTTTCTTT
CDR3: CASLDYLDTEAFF

J: TRBJ1-1
size: few
V: TRBV7-9
D: .
DNA: TGTGCCAGCAGCAAGACAGAGGAATACACTGAAGCTTTCTTT
CDR3: CASSKTEEYTEAFF

J: TRBJ1-6
size: .
V: TRBV6-1
D: .
DNA: TGTGCCAGCAGCCCGGTCTTGAGCTCCTATAATTCACCCCTCCACTTT
CDR3: CASSPVLSSYNSPLHF

J: TRBJ1-5
size: .
V: TRBV30
D: .
DNA: TGTGCCTGGGGCCGCAGGGGAGGGCAGCCCCAGCATTTT
CDR3: CAWGRRGGQPQHF

J: TRBJ1-2
size: many
V: TRBV19
D: .
DNA: TGTGCCAGTAGGGGGTATGACTATGGCTACACCTTC
CDR3: CASRGYDYGYTF

J: TRBJ1-2
size: .
V: TRBV28
D: .
DNA: TGTGCCAGCAGTTTGGGAACCTATGGCCACACCTTC
CDR3: CASSLGTYGHTF

J: TRBJ1-2
size: many
V: TRBV6-5
D: .
DNA: TGTGCCAGCAGTTACTCCGGACTCGGGGACTATGGCTACACCTTC
CDR3: CASSYSGLGDYGYTF

J: TRBJ1-2
size: .
V: TRBV18
D: TRBD1
DNA: TGTGCCAGCTCATCGCGGGACAGTCCGCCGGGTGGCTACACCTTC
CDR3: CASSSRDSPPGGYTF

J: TRBJ1-6
size: once
V: TRBV3-2
D: .
DNA: TGTGCCAGCAGCTTGACAGGGGGCTCTTCACCCCTCCACTTT
CDR3: CASSLTGGSSPLHF

J: TRBJ1-5
size: .
V: TRBV19
D: TRBD1
DNA: TGTGCCAGTAGCATACAGGGGCATCAGCCCCAGCATTTT
CDR3: CASSIQGHQPQHF

J: TRBJ2-7
size: few
V: TRBV4-3
D: .
DNA: TGCGCCAGCAGCCAAGACAGGGGCGCAACGACCTACGAGCAGTACTTC
CDR3: CASSQDRGATTYEQYF

J: TRBJ2-6
size: many
V: TRBV2
D: .
DNA: TGTGCCAGCAGTAGTGAGGCCGGGGCCAACGTCCTGACTTTC
CDR3: CASSSEAGANVLTF

J: TRBJ1-2
size: many
V: TRBV3-1
D: .
DNA: TGTGCCAGCAGCCAAGATCATGGTCTGTATGGCTACACCTTC
CDR3: CASSQDHGLYGYTF